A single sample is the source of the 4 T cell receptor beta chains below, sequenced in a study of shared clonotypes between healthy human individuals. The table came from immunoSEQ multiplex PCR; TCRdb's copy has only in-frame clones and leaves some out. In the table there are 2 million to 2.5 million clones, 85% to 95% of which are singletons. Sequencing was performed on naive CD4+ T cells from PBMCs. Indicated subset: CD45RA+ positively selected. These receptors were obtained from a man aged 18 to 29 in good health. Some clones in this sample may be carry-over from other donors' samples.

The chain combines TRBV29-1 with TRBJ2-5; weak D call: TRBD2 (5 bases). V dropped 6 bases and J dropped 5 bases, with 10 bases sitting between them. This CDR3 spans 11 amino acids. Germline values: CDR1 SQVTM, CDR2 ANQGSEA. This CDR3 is CSVGVKETQYF. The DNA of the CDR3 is TGCAGCGTCGGGGTGAAGGAGACCCAGTACTTC.

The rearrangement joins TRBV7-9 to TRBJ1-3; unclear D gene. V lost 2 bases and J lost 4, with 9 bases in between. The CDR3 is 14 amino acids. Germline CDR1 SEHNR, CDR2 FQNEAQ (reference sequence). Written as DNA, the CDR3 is TGTGCCAGCAGCTTAAGGCGTCAAGGAAACACCATATATTTT. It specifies CASSLRRQGNTIYF.

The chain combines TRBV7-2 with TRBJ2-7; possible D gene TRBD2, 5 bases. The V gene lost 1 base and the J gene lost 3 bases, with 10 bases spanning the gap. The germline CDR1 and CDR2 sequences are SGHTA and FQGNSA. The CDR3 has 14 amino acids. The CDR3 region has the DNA TGTGCCAGCAGCTTAGAGGACGGGGACTACGAGCAGTACTTC. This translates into CASSLEDGDYEQYF.

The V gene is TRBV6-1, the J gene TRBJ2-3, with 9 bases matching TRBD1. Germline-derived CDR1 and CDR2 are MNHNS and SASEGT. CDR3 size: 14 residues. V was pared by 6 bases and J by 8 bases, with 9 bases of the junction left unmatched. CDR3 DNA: TGTGCCAGCAGAATCCGGGACAGGGCAGGTACGCAGTATTTT. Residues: CASRIRDRAGTQYF.